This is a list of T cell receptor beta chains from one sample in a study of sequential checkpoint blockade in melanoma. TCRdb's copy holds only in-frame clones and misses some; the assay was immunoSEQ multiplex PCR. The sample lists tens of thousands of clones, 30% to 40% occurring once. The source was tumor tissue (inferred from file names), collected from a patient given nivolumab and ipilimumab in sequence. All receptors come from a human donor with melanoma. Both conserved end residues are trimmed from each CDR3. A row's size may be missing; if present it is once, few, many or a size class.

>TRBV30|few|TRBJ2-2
AWSVSWQTGELF
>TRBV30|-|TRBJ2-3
AWSVLPGGNSDTQY
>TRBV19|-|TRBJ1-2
ASSINSGTYGYT
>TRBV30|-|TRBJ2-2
AWSVARTNTGELF
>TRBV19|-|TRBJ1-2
ASSHNRDRVGYT
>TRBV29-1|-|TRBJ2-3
SVEDQAGGIGQY
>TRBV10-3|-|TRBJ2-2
AIRLQGIDTGELF
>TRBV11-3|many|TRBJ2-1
ASSQGGTTSSYNEQF
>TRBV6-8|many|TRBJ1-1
ASSYSLRGTEAF
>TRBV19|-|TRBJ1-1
ASSPSDNPEAF
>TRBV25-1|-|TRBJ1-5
ASSRGGSGQPQH
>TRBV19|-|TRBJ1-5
ASSTWDGNQPQH
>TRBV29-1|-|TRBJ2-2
SVARDGNTGELF
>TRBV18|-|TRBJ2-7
ASSPKRGWEEQY
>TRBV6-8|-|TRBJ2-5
ASSYGGETQY
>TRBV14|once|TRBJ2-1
ASSQRVLAVYNEQF
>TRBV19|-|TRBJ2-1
ASSSMTSGDYNEQF
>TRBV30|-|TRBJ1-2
AWTNSATSYGYT
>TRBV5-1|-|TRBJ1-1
ASSLARGGDTEAF
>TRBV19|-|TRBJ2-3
ASSIGGRKPDTQY
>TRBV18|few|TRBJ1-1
ASSPNGGRNTEAF
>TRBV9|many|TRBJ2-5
ASSETGPAHPQETQY
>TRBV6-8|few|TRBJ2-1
ASRGAPGTSRYNEQF
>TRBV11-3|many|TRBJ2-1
ASSFPGLANEQF
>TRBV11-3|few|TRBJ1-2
ASSSTGNLNYGYT
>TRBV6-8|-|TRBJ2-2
ASSPEMNTGELF
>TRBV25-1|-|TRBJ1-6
ASSGAGSSPLH
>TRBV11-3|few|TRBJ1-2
ASSLGSTGGQGYGYT
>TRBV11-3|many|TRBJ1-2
ASSLVVGQAVPDGYT
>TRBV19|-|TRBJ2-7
ASSFRGTRKGLAGGRDEQY
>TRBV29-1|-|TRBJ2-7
SVSRGGSYEQY
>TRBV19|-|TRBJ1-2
ASSIGGSYT
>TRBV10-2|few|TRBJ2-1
ASSDRGYEQF
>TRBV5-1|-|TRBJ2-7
ASSLFRQGPYEQY
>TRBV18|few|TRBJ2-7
ASSLQGSGEQY
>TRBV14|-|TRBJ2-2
ASSRYHSSGANTGELF
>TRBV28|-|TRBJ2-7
ASSSDYYEQY
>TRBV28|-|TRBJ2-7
ASGPGTGVNEQY
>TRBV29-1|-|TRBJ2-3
SVDGSIRGGADTQY